The T cell receptor beta chain described here comes from a study of T-cell memory formation after mild COVID-19. TCRdb passed the 5' RACE reads through MiXCR, listing each CDR3 protein once. The data show around 510,000 distinct CDR3 sequences, with less than 25% seen just once and under 8.5% held by the top ten. A few counts support this clonotype. The source is an adult woman who had mild COVID-19 (a few samples of this study predate the infection). Cell type and time point are not known. Specimen: PBMCs or a T cell subset sorted from them (not recorded which).

The CDR3 nucleotides are TGTGCCAGCAGCTCTCTCATAACCGGGGAGCTGTTTTTT. This gives the protein CASSSLITGELFF. The V gene is TRBV5-5, the J gene TRBJ2-2; D is uncertain. The V gene lost 3 bases and the J gene lost 5 bases, with 8 bases spanning the gap. CDR1 and CDR2 (germline): SGHKS, YYEKEE (reference sequence). The CDR3 is 13 residues long. The full variable domain, rest sourced from reference TRBV5-5 and TRBJ2-2, is DAGVTQSPTHLIKTRGQQVTLRCSPISGHKSVSWYQQVLGQGPQFIFQYYEKEERGRGNFPDRFSARQFPNYSSELNVNALLLGDSALYLCASSSLITGELFFGEGSRLTVL.